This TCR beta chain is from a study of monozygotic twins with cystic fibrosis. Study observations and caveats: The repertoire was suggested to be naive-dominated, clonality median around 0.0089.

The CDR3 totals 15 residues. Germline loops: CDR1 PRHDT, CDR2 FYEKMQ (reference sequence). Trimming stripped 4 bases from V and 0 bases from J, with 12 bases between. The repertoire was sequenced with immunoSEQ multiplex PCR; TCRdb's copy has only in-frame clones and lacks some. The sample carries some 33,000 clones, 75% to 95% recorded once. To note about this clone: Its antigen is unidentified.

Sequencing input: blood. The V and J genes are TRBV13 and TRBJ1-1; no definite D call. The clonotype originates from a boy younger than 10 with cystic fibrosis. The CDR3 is CASSYRIFMNTEAFF. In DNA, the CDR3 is TGTGCCAGCAGCTACAGAATATTTATGAACACTGAAGCTTTCTTT.